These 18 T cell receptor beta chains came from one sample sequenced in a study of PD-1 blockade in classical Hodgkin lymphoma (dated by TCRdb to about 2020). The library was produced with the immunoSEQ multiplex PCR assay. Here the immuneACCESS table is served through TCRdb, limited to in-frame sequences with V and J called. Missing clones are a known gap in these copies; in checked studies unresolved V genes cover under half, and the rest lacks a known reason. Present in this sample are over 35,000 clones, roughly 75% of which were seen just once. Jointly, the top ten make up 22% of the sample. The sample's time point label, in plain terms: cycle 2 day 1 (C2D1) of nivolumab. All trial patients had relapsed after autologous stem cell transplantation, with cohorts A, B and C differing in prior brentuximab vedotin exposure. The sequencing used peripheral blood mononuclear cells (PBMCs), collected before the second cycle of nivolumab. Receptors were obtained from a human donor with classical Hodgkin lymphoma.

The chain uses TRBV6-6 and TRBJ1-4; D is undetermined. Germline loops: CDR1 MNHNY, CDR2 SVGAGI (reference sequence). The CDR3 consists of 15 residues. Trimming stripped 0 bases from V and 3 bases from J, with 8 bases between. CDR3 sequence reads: CASSYSTRANEKLFF. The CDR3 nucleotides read TGTGCCAGCAGTTACTCAACGAGGGCTAATGAAAAACTGTTTTTT.

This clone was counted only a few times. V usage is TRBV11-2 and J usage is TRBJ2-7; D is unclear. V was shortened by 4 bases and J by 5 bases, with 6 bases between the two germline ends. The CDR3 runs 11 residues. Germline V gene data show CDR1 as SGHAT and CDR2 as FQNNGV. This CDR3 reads CASSSPNEQYF. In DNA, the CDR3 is TGTGCCAGCAGCTCCCCTAACGAGCAGTACTTC.

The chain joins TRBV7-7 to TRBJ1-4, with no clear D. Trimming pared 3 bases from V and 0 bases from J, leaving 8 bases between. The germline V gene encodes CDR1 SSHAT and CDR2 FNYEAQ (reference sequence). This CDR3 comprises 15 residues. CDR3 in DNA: TGTGCCAGCAGCTTGGGCGAGCCAACTAATGAAAAACTGTTTTTT. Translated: CASSLGEPTNEKLFF.

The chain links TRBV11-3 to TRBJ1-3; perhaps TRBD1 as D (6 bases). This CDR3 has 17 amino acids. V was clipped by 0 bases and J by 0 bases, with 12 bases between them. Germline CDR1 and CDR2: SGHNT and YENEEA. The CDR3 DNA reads TGTGCCAGCAGCTTAGATTCTGGGGGCGTCTCTGGAAACACCATATATTTT. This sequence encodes CASSLDSGGVSGNTIYF.

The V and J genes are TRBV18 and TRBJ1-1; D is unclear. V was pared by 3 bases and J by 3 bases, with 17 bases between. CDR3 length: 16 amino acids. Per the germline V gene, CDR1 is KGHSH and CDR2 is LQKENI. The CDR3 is CASSPREGLYHTEAFF. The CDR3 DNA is TGTGCCAGCTCACCTCGGGAGGGCCTTTACCACACTGAAGCTTTCTTT.

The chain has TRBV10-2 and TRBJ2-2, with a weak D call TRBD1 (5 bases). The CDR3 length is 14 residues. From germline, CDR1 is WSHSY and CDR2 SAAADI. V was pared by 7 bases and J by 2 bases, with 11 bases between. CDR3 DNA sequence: TGCGCCAGCAAAAGGGGCGGAAACACCGGGGAGCTGTTTTTT. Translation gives CASKRGGNTGELFF.

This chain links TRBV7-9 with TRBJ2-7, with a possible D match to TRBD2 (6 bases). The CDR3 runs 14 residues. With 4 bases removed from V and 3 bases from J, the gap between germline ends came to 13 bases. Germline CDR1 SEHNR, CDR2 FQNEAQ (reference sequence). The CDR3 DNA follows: TGTGCCAGCAGCTCCTGGACTACCGACTACGAGCAGTACTTC. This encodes CASSSWTTDYEQYF.

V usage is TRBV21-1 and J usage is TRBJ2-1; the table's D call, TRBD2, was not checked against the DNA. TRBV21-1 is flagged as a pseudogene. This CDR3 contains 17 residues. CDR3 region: CASSQGGREGPYNEQFF. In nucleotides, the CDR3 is TGTGCCAGCAGCCAAGGCGGACGGGAGGGACCCTACAATGAGCAGTTCTTC.

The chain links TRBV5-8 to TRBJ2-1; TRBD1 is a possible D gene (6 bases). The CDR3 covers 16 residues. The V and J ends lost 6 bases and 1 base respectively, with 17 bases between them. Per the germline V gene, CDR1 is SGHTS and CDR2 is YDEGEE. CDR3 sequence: CASTRGGPPSYNEQFF. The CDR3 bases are TGTGCCAGCACCCGTGGGGGCCCCCCTTCCTACAATGAGCAGTTCTTC.

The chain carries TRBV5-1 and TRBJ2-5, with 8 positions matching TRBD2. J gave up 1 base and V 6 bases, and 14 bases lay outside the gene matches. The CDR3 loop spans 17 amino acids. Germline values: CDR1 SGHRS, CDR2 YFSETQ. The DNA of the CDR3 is TGCGCCAGCACCCTCGAGGCCTGGCGGGGGGTCCAAGAGACCCAGTACTTC. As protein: CASTLEAWRGVQETQYF. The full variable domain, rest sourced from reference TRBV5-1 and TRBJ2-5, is KAGVTQTPRYLIKTRGQQVTLSCSPISGHRSVSWYQQTPGQGLQFLFEYFSETQRNKGNFPGRFSGRQFSNSRSEMNVSTLELGDSALYLCASTLEAWRGVQETQYFGPGTRLLVL.

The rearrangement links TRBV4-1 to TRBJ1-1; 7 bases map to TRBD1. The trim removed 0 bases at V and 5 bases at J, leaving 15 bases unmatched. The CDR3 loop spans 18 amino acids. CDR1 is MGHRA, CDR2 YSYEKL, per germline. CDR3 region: CASSQDDSSRPGGTEAFF. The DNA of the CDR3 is TGCGCCAGCAGCCAAGATGACTCGTCCCGTCCAGGGGGGACTGAAGCTTTCTTT.

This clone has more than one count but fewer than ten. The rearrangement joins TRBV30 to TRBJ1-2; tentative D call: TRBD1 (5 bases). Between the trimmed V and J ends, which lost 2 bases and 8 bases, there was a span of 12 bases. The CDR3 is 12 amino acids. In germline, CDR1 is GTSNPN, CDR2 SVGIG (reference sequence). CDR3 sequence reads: CAWSPQGGGYTF. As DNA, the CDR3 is TGTGCCTGGAGTCCCCAGGGCGGAGGCTACACCTTC.

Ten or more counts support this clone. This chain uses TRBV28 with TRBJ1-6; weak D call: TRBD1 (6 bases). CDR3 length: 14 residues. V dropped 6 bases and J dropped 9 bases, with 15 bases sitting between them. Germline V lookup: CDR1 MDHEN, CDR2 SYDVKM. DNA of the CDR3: TGTGCCAGCAGCTCTGCACAGGGTGGTTCACCCCTCCACTTT. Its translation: CASSSAQGGSPLHF.

The CDR3 DNA reads TGTGCCAGCAGTACAAGGGGGAGTTGGCAGTATTTT. Protein: CASSTRGSWQYF. The chain uses TRBV6-1 and TRBJ2-3; the D gene is possibly TRBD1 (6 bases). CDR3 size: 12 residues. V was shortened by 5 bases and J by 11 bases, with 14 bases between the two germline ends. Germline CDR1 reads MNHNS; CDR2 reads SASEGT.

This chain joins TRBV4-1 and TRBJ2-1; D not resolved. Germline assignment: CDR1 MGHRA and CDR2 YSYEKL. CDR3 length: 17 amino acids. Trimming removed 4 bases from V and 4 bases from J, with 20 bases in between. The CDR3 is CASSLYTYTGGYNEQFF. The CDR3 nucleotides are TGCGCCAGCAGCCTTTACACCTACACGGGTGGGTACAATGAGCAGTTCTTC.

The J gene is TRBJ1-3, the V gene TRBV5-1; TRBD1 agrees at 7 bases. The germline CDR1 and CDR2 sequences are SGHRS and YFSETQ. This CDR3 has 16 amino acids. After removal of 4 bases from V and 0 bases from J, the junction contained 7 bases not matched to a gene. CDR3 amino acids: CASSDPGTASGNTIYF. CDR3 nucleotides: TGCGCCAGCAGCGACCCCGGGACAGCCTCTGGAAACACCATATATTTT. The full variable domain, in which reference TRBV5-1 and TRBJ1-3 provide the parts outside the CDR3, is KAGVTQTPRYLIKTRGQQVTLSCSPISGHRSVSWYQQTPGQGLQFLFEYFSETQRNKGNFPGRFSGRQFSNSRSEMNVSTLELGDSALYLCASSDPGTASGNTIYFGEGSWLTVV.

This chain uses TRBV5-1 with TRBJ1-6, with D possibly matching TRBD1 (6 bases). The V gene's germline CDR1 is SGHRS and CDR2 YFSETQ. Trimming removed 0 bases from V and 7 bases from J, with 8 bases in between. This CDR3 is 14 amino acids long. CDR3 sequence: CASSLAGQNSPLHF. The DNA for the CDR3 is TGCGCCAGCAGCTTGGCCGGACAGAATTCACCCCTCCACTTT.

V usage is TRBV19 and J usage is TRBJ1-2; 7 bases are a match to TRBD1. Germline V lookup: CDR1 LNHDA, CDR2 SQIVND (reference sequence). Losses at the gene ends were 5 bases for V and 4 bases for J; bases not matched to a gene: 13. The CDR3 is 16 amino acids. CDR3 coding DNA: TGTGCCAGTAGTCCACGACAGGGTAGGCTATCCTATGGCTACACCTTC. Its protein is CASSPRQGRLSYGYTF.